This is a list of T cell receptor beta chains from one sample in a study of PD-1 blockade in classical Hodgkin lymphoma. Generated by immunoSEQ multiplex PCR, the TCRdb table keeps only in-frame clones and is missing some. The sample includes 110,000 or so clones, approximately 89% of them seen just once. The sequencing used peripheral blood mononuclear cells (PBMCs), collected before the fourth cycle of nivolumab. These receptor sequences come from a human donor with classical Hodgkin lymphoma. Each CDR3 is given with its conserved first and last residue. The D gene is left open where the match is weak. Not every row has a clone size; where given, it reads once, few, many or a size class.

abundance	j_gene	d_gene	v_gene	CDR3aa	CDR3nt
.	TRBJ1-1	.	TRBV13	CASSVGRQANTEAFF	TGTGCCAGCAGCGTAGGGAGACAAGCGAACACTGAAGCTTTCTTT
few	TRBJ1-5	.	TRBV19	CASSTSPGQNQPQHF	TGTGCCAGTAGTACGAGCCCGGGACAAAATCAGCCCCAGCATTTT
.	TRBJ2-1	TRBD2	TRBV2	CASSLTSGRSNEQFF	TGTGCCAGCAGCCTAACTAGCGGGAGAAGCAATGAGCAGTTCTTC
.	TRBJ1-1	.	TRBV21-1	CASSKEEGIYAFF	TGTGCCAGCAGCAAAGAGGAGGGAATTTACGCTTTCTTT
.	TRBJ2-1	.	TRBV4-2	CASRLSRALRGNEQFF	TGTGCCAGCAGGCTCTCTCGGGCCTTGAGGGGAAATGAGCAGTTCTTC
.	TRBJ2-3	TRBD2	TRBV6-5	CASSIAGGVDTQYF	TGTGCCAGCAGTATAGCGGGAGGCGTGGATACGCAGTATTTT
.	TRBJ2-7	TRBD1	TRBV7-2	CASSYRDRGPYEQYF	TGTGCCAGCAGCTACCGGGACAGGGGACCCTACGAGCAGTACTTC
.	TRBJ1-2	.	TRBV27	CASSLSLDSPYGYTF	TGTGCCAGCAGTTTATCGCTCGATTCACCCTATGGCTACACCTTC
.	TRBJ2-7	.	TRBV6-6	CASSALAYEQYF	TGTGCCAGCAGTGCTTTAGCCTACGAGCAGTACTTC
.	TRBJ1-4	.	TRBV5-4	CASSLAGGLREKLFF	TGTGCCAGCAGCTTGGCCGGAGGTCTCAGGGAAAAACTGTTTTTT
.	TRBJ2-1	.	TRBV27	CASSFDNPSYNEQFF	TGTGCCAGCAGTTTCGACAACCCTTCCTACAATGAGCAGTTCTTC
.	TRBJ2-7	TRBD2	TRBV10-3	CAISELAGGSYEQYF	TGTGCCATCAGTGAACTAGCGGGAGGCTCCTACGAGCAGTACTTC
once	TRBJ2-5	TRBD2	TRBV6-5	CASSAGGETQYF	TGTGCCAGCAGCGCCGGGGGGGAGACCCAGTACTTC
.	TRBJ2-7	TRBD2	TRBV2	CASSGLAEPYEQYF	TGTGCCAGCAGTGGGCTAGCGGAGCCCTACGAGCAGTACTTC
.	TRBJ2-7	.	TRBV7-7	CASSLYEGTYEQYF	TGTGCCAGCAGCTTATACGAGGGGACCTACGAGCAGTACTTC
.	TRBJ2-7	TRBD1	TRBV6-5	CASRDRTPNGYEQYF	TGTGCCAGCAGGGACAGGACCCCCAACGGCTACGAGCAGTACTTC
.	TRBJ2-3	TRBD2	TRBV4-2	CASSQDRASGSRADTQYF	TGTGCCAGCAGCCAAGATCGGGCTAGCGGGAGTAGGGCAGATACGCAGTATTTT
.	TRBJ2-3	TRBD2	TRBV27	CASSRSNGLAGTDTQYF	TGTGCCAGCAGTCGGAGCAATGGACTAGCGGGCACAGATACGCAGTATTTT